Shown below are 30 T cell receptor beta chains from a single sample sequenced in a study of T cells after posttransplantation cyclophosphamide. Here immunoSEQ multiplex PCR was the method, and the copy in TCRdb shows in-frame clones only, minus some. Of about 9,900 clones listed, approximately 88% are singletons. Methotrexate plus calcineurin inhibitor accompanied controls' myeloablative marrow transplants; sampling was 1 year later. Sequencing was performed on PBMCs, taken after an allogeneic stem cell transplant with a calcineurin inhibitor and methotrexate. The receptor set was obtained from a male patient aged 30 to 39 who received an allogeneic stem cell transplant from an unrelated donor, was CMV-positive, and had no GVHD. Some T cells here may be from the graft donor.

This rearrangement joins TRBV28 to TRBJ2-1; 11 bases match TRBD2. J was trimmed by 4 bases and V by 6 bases; bases with no gene match: 2. The CDR3 consists of 14 residues. The germline V gene has CDR1 MDHEN and CDR2 SYDVKM. Here the CDR3 DNA reads TGTGCCAGCAGGGGGACTAGCGGTTACAATGAGCAGTTCTTC. Its translation is CASRGTSGYNEQFF.

The J gene is TRBJ2-2, the V gene TRBV5-6, with TRBD1 matching over 7 bases. The CDR3 length is 15 residues. Trimming took 7 bases from V and 6 from J; bases not matched to a gene: 12. The germline gives CDR1 SGHDT, CDR2 YYEEEE. CDR3 amino acids: CASGIQGRSAGELFF. CDR3 sequence (DNA): TGTGCCAGCGGAATACAGGGGAGAAGTGCCGGGGAGCTGTTTTTT.

This clone is a singleton in its sample. The chain couples TRBV18 to TRBJ2-7; 7 bases map to TRBD2. V lost 3 bases and J lost 0; bases outside the gene matches: 5. Germline CDR1 KGHSH, CDR2 LQKENI. CDR3 size: 15 residues. This CDR3 is CASSPSSGNSYEQYV. The CDR3 DNA follows: TGTGCCAGCTCACCTTCCAGCGGGAACTCCTACGAGCAGTACGTC.

This clone was seen only once. This chain joins TRBV9 and TRBJ2-2; D unclear. Trimming took off 0 bases at V and 1 base at J, with 4 bases between the two ends. Germline V gives CDR1 SGDLS, CDR2 YYNGEE. The CDR3 sequence is 14 residues long. CDR3 residues: CASSVAGNTGELFF. The CDR3 DNA reads as TGTGCCAGCAGCGTAGCGGGGAACACCGGGGAGCTGTTTTTT. Based on the CDR3 plus reference TRBV9 and TRBJ2-2, the full variable domain is DSGVTQTPKHLITATGQRVTLRCSPRSGDLSVYWYQQSLDQGLQFLIQYYNGEERAKGNILERFSAQQFPDLHSELNLSSLELGDSALYFCASSVAGNTGELFFGEGSRLTVL.

The V gene is TRBV19, the J gene TRBJ1-6; D may be TRBD1 (6 bases). The CDR3 length is 14 residues. With 7 bases removed from V and 7 bases from J, the gap between germline ends came to 14 bases. From germline, CDR1 is LNHDA and CDR2 SQIVND (reference sequence). CDR3: CASTHRAQNSPLHF. In nucleotides, the CDR3 is TGTGCCAGTACCCACAGGGCCCAGAATTCACCCCTCCACTTT.

This clone was observed a handful of times. V gene TRBV11-2 combines with J gene TRBJ1-1; no definite D call. V shed 3 bases and J shed 10 bases, with 9 bases lying between them. The germline V gene encodes CDR1 SGHAT and CDR2 FQNNGV. The CDR3 runs to 11 residues. In DNA form, the CDR3 reads TGTGCCAGCAGCTTCGGAGGGATAGCTTTCTTT. Protein product: CASSFGGIAFF.

V gene TRBV30 combines with J gene TRBJ1-1, with 7 bases lining up with TRBD1. With V trimmed by 8 bases and J by 0 bases, 3 bases remained unmatched. This CDR3 contains 12 residues. Germline CDR1 is GTSNPN and CDR2 is SVGIG (reference sequence). The CDR3 DNA reads TGTGCCAGGGACAGACTGAACACTGAAGCTTTCTTT. Translating gives CARDRLNTEAFF.

This clone appeared a single time. The chain is built from TRBV30 and TRBJ2-7, with 9 nucleotides matching TRBD1. Germline V gene data show CDR1 as GTSNPN and CDR2 as SVGIG (reference sequence). The trim removed 8 bases at V and 4 bases at J, leaving 9 bases unmatched. The CDR3 runs to 13 residues. The CDR3 nucleotides read TGTGCCGGCCGGGACAGGGTAGGGTACGAGCAGTACTTC. It codes for CAGRDRVGYEQYF.

The CDR3 nucleotides are TGTGCCAGCAGCTTGCAACGGGGAGGACAAGAGACCCAGTACTTC. Amino acids: CASSLQRGGQETQYF. This chain connects TRBV5-8 to TRBJ2-5; weak D call: TRBD2 (6 bases). The CDR3 spans 15 residues. Looked up from germline, CDR1 is SGHTS and CDR2 is YDEGEE. V gave up 1 base and J gave up 2 bases, with 12 bases separating them.

There are a few counts of this clone. The chain recombines TRBV5-1 with TRBJ2-1; 15 bases fit TRBD2. This CDR3 comprises 17 residues. With V trimmed by 4 bases and J by 4 bases, 6 bases remained unmatched. Germline CDR1 SGHRS, CDR2 YFSETQ. The CDR3 DNA is TGCGCCAGCAGCACGGGACTAGCGGGAGGCCTTTACAATGAGCAGTTCTTC. Protein product: CASSTGLAGGLYNEQFF. The full variable domain, with the rest looked up from reference TRBV5-1 and TRBJ2-1, is KAGVTQTPRYLIKTRGQQVTLSCSPISGHRSVSWYQQTPGQGLQFLFEYFSETQRNKGNFPGRFSGRQFSNSRSEMNVSTLELGDSALYLCASSTGLAGGLYNEQFFGPGTRLTVL.

This sequence joins TRBV5-4 and TRBJ1-1, with D perhaps matching TRBD1 (5 bases). This CDR3 region has 14 residues. Germline CDR1 SGHNT, CDR2 YYREEE (reference sequence). Trimming took off 7 bases at V and 4 bases at J, with 17 bases between the two ends. The CDR3, as DNA: TGTGCCAGCGCGGGGTTAGTTGGGGCCACTGAAGCTTTCTTT. Translation gives CASAGLVGATEAFF. Complete variable domain (other parts from reference TRBV5-4 and TRBJ1-1): ETGVTQSPTHLIKTRGQQVTLRCSSQSGHNTVSWYQQALGQGPQFIFQYYREEENGRGNFPPRFSGLQFPNYSSELNVNALELDDSALYLCASAGLVGATEAFFGQGTRLTVV.

This chain uses TRBV30 with TRBJ1-5; D is undetermined. The CDR3 covers 15 residues. Trimming stripped 1 base from V and 1 base from J, with 11 bases between. CDR1 is GTSNPN, CDR2 SVGIG, per germline (reference sequence). The CDR3: CAWSGPSVSNQPQHF. The CDR3 DNA sequence: TGTGCCTGGAGTGGTCCAAGCGTCAGCAATCAGCCCCAGCATTTT.

The genes are TRBV6-1 and TRBJ1-1; 9 nucleotides align to TRBD1. V was clipped by 5 bases and J by 10 bases; unmatched bases: 5. Per germline, CDR1 MNHNS and CDR2 SASEGT. CDR3 length equals 12 residues. CDR3 sequence: CASSPRQGGAFF. CDR3 nucleotides: TGTGCCAGCAGTCCCCGACAGGGGGGAGCTTTCTTT.

In its sample, this clone was seen a few times. The chain is built from TRBV10-3 and TRBJ2-7; possibly TRBD1 or TRBD2 for D (5 bases each). CDR1 is ENHRY and CDR2 is SYGVKD in the germline V gene. The CDR3 length is 13 residues. Trimming cost V 6 bases and J 3 bases, with 12 bases left between them. The CDR3 loop reads CAIRGDPDYEQYV. The CDR3 DNA sequence: TGTGCCATCAGGGGGGACCCGGACTACGAGCAGTACGTC.

The chain has TRBV5-4 and TRBJ2-7, with TRBD2 as a possible D gene (6 bases). Trimming took off 4 bases at V and 4 bases at J, with 12 bases between the two ends. The CDR3 extends over 13 amino acids. The germline V gene encodes CDR1 SGHNT and CDR2 YYREEE (reference sequence). Written as DNA, the CDR3 is TGTGCCAGCAGCCCTAGCGACCCTTACGAGCAGTACGTC. Translating it yields CASSPSDPYEQYV.

The chain uses TRBV11-2 and TRBJ2-7, with 8 positions matching TRBD1. CDR1 SGHAT and CDR2 FQNNGV come from the germline V gene. There are 13 residues in the CDR3. The ends lost 4 bases at V and 6 bases at J; junction bases unmatched: 5. CDR3 in DNA: TGTGCCAGCAGCTCGACAGGGGTCGGCGAGCAGTACTTC. Translating gives CASSSTGVGEQYF.

The rearrangement joins TRBV25-1 to TRBJ2-5; weak D call: TRBD1 (6 bases). The V gene's germline CDR1 is MGHDK and CDR2 SYGVNS. V lost 7 bases and J 4 bases, leaving 13 bases between the germline ends. This CDR3 comprises 13 residues. The CDR3 loop reads CASNSGVLETQYF. For the CDR3, the DNA is TGTGCCAGCAACTCAGGGGTTCTAGAGACCCAGTACTTC.

The chain couples TRBV28 to TRBJ1-1, with 8 bases fitting TRBD1. Trimming at V came to 5 bases and at J to 5 bases, leaving 16 bases not matched to a gene. The CDR3 extends over 17 amino acids. CDR1 and CDR2 (germline): MDHEN, SYDVKM. Here the CDR3 DNA reads TGTGCCAGCAGTCACCTCCGGGACACAGGGGGAGGGACTGAAGCTTTCTTT. This sequence encodes CASSHLRDTGGGTEAFF.

The chain employs TRBV27 and TRBJ2-1, with D unresolved. The V end was cut by 4 bases, the J end by 5 bases, with 9 bases between. The CDR3 runs to 13 residues. Germline V CDR1 and CDR2: MNHEY, SMNVEV (reference sequence). CDR3 bases: TGTGCCAGCAGTTGGGCAGGCCACAATGAGCAGTTCTTC. Protein sequence: CASSWAGHNEQFF.

The rearrangement joins TRBV7-2 to TRBJ2-4, with unresolved D. This CDR3 contains 12 residues. Germline CDR1 reads SGHTA; CDR2 reads FQGNSA. Trimming removed 1 base from V and 9 bases from J, with 7 bases in between. CDR3 coding DNA: TGTGCCAGCAGCTTAGGGTTCGGCATTCAGTACTTC. This translates into CASSLGFGIQYF.

The chain joins TRBV27 to TRBJ2-7; 11 bases fit TRBD2. The germline CDR1 and CDR2 sequences are MNHEY and SMNVEV (reference sequence). The CDR3 totals 15 residues. Losses at the gene ends were 5 bases for V and 3 bases for J; bases not matched to a gene: 6. CDR3 sequence (DNA): TGTGCCAGCAGTCCTCTAGCGGGAGGAAGCTACGAGCAGTACTTC. This translates into CASSPLAGGSYEQYF.

This chain connects TRBV28 to TRBJ1-6; D may be TRBD1 (6 bases). The CDR3 is 15 amino acids. Germline V lookup: CDR1 MDHEN, CDR2 SYDVKM. V was pared by 5 bases and J by 3 bases, with 11 bases between. The CDR3, as DNA: TGTGCCAGCAGTCCAGGACAGCTCTATAATTCACCCCTCCACTTT. Translated: CASSPGQLYNSPLHF.

The V and J genes are TRBV5-6 and TRBJ2-3; D remains unclear. There are 14 residues in the CDR3. Germline CDR1 and CDR2: SGHDT and YYEEEE. With 1 base removed from V and 0 bases from J, the gap between germline ends came to 6 bases. CDR3 loop: CASSLIPSTDTQYF. The CDR3 coding sequence is TGTGCCAGCAGCTTGATTCCTAGCACAGATACGCAGTATTTT. Based on the CDR3 plus reference TRBV5-6 and TRBJ2-3, the full variable domain is DAGVTQSPTHLIKTRGQQVTLRCSPKSGHDTVSWYQQALGQGPQFIFQYYEEEERQRGNFPDRFSGHQFPNYSSELNVNALLLGDSALYLCASSLIPSTDTQYFGPGTRLTVL.

V is TRBV19 and J is TRBJ1-2; D uncertain. Trimming left V 6 bases short and J 1 base short, with 6 bases between. Germline assignment: CDR1 LNHDA and CDR2 SQIVND (reference sequence). The CDR3 is made up of 12 amino acids. The CDR3 sequence is CASSPVNYGYTF. In DNA form, the CDR3 reads TGTGCCAGTAGCCCGGTTAACTATGGCTACACCTTC. Drawing the rest from reference TRBV19 and TRBJ1-2, the complete variable domain is DGGITQSPKYLFRKEGQNVTLSCEQNLNHDAMYWYRQDPGQGLRLIYYSQIVNDFQKGDIAEGYSVSREKKESFPLTVTSAQKNPTAFYLCASSPVNYGYTFGSGTRLTVV.

The CDR3 nucleotides read TGTGCCAGCAGCCGAAGGACATTCTCCTACGAGCAGTACGTC. Amino acid sequence: CASSRRTFSYEQYV. This chain connects TRBV11-2 to TRBJ2-7, with D possibly TRBD1 on 5 matching bases. This CDR3 comprises 14 residues. Germline values: CDR1 SGHAT, CDR2 FQNNGV. Trimming cost V 5 bases and J 0 bases, with 11 bases left between them.

The J gene is TRBJ2-1, the V gene TRBV16; 8 bases agree with TRBD1. The CDR3 has 15 amino acids. V shed 8 bases, J shed 2 bases, and the junction held 8 bases outside the gene matches. The V gene's germline CDR1 is KGHSY and CDR2 FQNENV. CDR3 in amino acids: CASSPGGGPYNEQFF. CDR3 sequence (DNA): TGTGCCAGCTCCCCAGGGGGCGGCCCCTACAATGAGCAGTTCTTC.

The chain uses TRBV6-1 and TRBJ2-6; a possible D gene is TRBD2 (5 bases). The V end lost 1 base, the J end lost 0 bases, and 10 bases lay between the germline ends. The CDR3 loop spans 17 amino acids. The germline gives CDR1 MNHNS, CDR2 SASEGT. The CDR3 nucleotides are TGTGCCAGCAGTGAAGGACTACCCAGCTCTGGGGCCAACGTCCTGACTTTC. This codes for CASSEGLPSSGANVLTF.

The chain uses TRBV6-5 and TRBJ1-5; D unclear. The CDR3 has 14 amino acids. From germline, CDR1 is MNHEY and CDR2 SVGAGI. The germline V and J ends were trimmed by 0 bases and 7 bases, with 10 bases remaining between them. CDR3 amino acids: CASSYSLYGQPQHF. Written as DNA, the CDR3 is TGTGCCAGCAGTTACTCGTTATACGGGCAGCCCCAGCATTTT.

This clone is medium-sized. The V gene is TRBV19, the J gene TRBJ1-5; D gene ambiguous. The CDR3 length is 16 residues. Germline CDR1 LNHDA, CDR2 SQIVND (reference sequence). Trimming took 1 base from V and 0 from J, leaving 10 bases between them. Written as DNA, the CDR3 is TGTGCCAGTAGTATAGGCGGACTTTATAGCAATCAGCCCCAGCATTTT. Translation: CASSIGGLYSNQPQHF.

Sample share makes this clone large. This chain links TRBV1 with TRBJ2-7; TRBD2, the D gene given by the table, was not confirmed from the DNA. TRBV1 is described as a pseudogene. The CDR3 spans 22 residues. The CDR3: CTSSQGSFATSGRKVGSYEQYV. The CDR3 DNA reads as TGCACCAGCAGCCAAGGGTCGTTCGCGACTAGCGGGAGAAAAGTAGGTTCCTACGAGCAGTACGTC.